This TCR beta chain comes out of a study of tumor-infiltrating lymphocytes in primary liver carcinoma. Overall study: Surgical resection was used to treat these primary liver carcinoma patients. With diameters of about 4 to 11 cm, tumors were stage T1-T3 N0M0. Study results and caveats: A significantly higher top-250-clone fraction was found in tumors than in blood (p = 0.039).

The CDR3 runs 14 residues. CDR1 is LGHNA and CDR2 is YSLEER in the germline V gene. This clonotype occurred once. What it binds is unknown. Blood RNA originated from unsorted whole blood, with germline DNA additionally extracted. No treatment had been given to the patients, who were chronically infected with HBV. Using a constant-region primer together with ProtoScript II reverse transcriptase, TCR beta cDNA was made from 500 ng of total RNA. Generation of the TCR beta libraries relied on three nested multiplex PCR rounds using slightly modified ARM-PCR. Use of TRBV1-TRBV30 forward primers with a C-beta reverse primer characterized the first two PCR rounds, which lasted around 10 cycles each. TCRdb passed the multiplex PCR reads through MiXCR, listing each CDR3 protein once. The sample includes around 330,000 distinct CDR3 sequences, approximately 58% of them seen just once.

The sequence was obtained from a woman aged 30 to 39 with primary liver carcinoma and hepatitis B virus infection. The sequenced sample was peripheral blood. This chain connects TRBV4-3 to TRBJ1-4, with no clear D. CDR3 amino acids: CTSSQVKGSEKLFF. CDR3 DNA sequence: TGCACTAGCAGCCAAGTAAAGGGTAGTGAAAAACTGTTTTTT.